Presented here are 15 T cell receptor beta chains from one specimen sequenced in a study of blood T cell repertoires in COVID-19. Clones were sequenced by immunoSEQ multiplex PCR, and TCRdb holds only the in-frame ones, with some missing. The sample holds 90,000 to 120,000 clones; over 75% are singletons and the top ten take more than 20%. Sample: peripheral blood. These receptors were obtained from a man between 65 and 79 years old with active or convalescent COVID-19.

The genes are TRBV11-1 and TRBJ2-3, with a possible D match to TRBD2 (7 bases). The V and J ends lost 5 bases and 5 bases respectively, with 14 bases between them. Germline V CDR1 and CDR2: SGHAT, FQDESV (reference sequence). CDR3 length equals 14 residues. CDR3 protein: CASSPGGAGDTQYF. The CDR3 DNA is TGTGCCAGCAGCCCTGGGGGGGCAGGAGATACGCAGTATTTT. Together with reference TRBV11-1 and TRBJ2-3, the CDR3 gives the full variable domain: EAEVAQSPRYKITEKSQAVAFWCDPISGHATLYWYRQILGQGPELLVQFQDESVVDDSQLPKDRFSAERLKGVDSTLKIQPAELGDSAMYLCASSPGGAGDTQYFGPGTRLTVL.

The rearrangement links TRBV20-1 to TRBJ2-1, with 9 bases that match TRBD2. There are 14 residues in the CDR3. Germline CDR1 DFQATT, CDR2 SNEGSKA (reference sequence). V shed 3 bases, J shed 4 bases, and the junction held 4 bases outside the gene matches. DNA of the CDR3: TGCAGTGCTAGTCCTAGCGGGGATTACAATGAGCAGTTCTTC. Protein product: CSASPSGDYNEQFF.

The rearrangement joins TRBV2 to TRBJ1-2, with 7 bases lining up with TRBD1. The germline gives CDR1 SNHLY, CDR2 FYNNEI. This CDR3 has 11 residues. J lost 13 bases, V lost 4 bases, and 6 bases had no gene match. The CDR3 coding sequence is TGTGCCAGCAGTGGGGACAGTCGGCTCACCTTC. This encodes CASSGDSRLTF.

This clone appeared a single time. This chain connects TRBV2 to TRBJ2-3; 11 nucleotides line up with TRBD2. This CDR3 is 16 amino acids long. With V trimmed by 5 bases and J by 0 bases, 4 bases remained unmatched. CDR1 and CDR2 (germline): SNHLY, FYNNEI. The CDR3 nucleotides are TGTGCCAGCAGTCTAGGGACTAGCGGTAGCACAGATACGCAGTATTTT. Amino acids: CASSLGTSGSTDTQYF.

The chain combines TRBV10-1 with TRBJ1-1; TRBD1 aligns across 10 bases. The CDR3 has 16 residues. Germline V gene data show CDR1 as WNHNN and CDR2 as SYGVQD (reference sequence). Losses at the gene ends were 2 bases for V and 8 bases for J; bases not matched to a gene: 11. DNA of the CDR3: TGCGCCAGCAGTGAGCCGCCGACAGGGGGCGAGATGGAAGCTTTCTTT. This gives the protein CASSEPPTGGEMEAFF.

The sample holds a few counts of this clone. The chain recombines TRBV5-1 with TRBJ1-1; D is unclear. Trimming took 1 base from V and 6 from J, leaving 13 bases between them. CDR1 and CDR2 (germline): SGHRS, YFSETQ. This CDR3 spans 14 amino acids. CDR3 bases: TGCGCCAGCAGCTTGTCCCACGACGGGGCTGAAGCTTTCTTT. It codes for CASSLSHDGAEAFF.

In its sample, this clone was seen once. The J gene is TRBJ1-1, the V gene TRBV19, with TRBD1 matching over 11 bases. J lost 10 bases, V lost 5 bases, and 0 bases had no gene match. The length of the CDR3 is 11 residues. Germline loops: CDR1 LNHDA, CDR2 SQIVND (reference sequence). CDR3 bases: TGTGCCAGTAGTGGACAGGGGGCAGCTTTCTTT. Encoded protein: CASSGQGAAFF.

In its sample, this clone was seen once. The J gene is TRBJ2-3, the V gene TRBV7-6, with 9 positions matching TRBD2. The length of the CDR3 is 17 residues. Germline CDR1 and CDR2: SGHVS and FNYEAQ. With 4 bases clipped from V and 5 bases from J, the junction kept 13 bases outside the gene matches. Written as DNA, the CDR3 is TGTGCCAGCAGCTCCCATCCGGGACTAGCTGTTGTAGATACGCAGTATTTT. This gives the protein CASSSHPGLAVVDTQYF.

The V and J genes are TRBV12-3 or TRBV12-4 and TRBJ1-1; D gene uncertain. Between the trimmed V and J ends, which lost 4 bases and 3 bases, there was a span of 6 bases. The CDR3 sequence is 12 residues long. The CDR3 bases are TGTGCCAGCAGTTATACGGACACTGAAGCTTTCTTT. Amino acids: CASSYTDTEAFF.

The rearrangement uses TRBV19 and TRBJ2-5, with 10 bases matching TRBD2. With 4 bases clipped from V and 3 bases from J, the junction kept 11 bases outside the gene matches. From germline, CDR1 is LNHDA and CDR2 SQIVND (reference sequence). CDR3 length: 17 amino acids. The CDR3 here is CASSTTSGYIAEETQYF. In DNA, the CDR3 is TGTGCCAGTAGTACGACTAGCGGGTACATCGCCGAAGAGACCCAGTACTTC.

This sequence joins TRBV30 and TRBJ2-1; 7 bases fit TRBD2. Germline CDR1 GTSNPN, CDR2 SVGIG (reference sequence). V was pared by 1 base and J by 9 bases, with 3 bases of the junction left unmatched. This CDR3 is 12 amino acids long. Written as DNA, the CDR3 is TGTGCCTGGAGTGGGGACTACGGTGAGCAGTTCTTC. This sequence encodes CAWSGDYGEQFF.

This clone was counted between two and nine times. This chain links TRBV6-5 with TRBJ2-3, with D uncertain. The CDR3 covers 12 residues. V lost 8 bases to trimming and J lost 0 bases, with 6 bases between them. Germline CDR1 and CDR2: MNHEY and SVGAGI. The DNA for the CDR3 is TGTGCCAGCCTCAGGAGCACAGATACGCAGTATTTT. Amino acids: CASLRSTDTQYF.

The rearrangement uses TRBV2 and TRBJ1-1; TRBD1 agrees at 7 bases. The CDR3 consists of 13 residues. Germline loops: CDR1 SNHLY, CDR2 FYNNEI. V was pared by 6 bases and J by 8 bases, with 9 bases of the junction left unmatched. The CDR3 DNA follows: TGTGCCAGCAGGACGGGACAGTGGCTGGAAGCTTTCTTT. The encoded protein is CASRTGQWLEAFF.

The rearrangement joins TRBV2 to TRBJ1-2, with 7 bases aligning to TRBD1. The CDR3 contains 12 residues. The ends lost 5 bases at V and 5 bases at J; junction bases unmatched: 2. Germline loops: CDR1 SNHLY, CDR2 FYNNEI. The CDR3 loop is CASSPDRYGYTF. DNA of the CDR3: TGTGCCAGCAGTCCGGACAGGTATGGCTACACCTTC.

The chain's CDR3 is CASSPGPPDAGQYF. The CDR3 coding sequence is TGTGCCAGCTCACCCGGGCCCCCTGATGCGGGGCAGTACTTC. This chain links TRBV18 with TRBJ2-7; D is perhaps TRBD2 (5 bases). The CDR3 sequence is 14 residues long. In germline, CDR1 is KGHSH, CDR2 LQKENI. Trimming pared 3 bases from V and 9 bases from J, leaving 18 bases between.